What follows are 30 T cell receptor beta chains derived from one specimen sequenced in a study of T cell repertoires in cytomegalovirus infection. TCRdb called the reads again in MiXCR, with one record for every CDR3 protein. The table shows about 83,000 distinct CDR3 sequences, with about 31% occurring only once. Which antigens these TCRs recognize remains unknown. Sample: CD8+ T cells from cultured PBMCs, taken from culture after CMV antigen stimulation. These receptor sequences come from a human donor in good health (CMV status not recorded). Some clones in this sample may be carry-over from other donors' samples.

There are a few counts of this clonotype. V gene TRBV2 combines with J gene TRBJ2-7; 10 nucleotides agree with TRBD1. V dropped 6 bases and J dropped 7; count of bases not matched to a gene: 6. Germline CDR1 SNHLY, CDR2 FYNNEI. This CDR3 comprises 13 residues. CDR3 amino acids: CASSRDRGGEQYF. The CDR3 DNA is TGTGCCAGCAGCCGGGACAGGGGAGGGGAGCAGTACTTC.

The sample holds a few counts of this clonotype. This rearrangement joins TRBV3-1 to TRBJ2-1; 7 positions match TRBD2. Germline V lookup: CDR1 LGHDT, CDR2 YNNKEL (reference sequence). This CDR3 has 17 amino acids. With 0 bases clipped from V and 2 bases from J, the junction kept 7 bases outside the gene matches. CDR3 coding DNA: TGTGCCAGCAGCCAAGATCTTCGTCTAGCGGCCTACAATGAGCAGTTCTTC. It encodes CASSQDLRLAAYNEQFF.

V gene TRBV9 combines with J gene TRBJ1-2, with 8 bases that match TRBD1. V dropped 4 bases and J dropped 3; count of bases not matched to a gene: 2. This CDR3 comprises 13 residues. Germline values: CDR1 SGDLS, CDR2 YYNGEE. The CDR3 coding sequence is TGTGCCAGCAGCCGGGGACAGGACTATGGCTACACCTTC. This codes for CASSRGQDYGYTF.

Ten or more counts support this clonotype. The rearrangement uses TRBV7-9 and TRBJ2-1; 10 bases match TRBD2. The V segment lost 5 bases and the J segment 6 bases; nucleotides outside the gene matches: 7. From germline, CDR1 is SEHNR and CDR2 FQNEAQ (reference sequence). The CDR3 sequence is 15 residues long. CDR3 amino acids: CASSEERGGRNEQFF. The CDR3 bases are TGTGCCAGCAGCGAAGAGCGGGGGGGTCGCAATGAGCAGTTCTTC.

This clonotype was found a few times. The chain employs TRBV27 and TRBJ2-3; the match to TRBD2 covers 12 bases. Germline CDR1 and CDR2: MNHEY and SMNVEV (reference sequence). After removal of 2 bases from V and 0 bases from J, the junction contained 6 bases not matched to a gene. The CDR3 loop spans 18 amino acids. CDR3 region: CASSLQTSGGLSTDTQYF. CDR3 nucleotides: TGTGCCAGCAGTTTACAGACTAGCGGGGGTCTTAGCACAGATACGCAGTATTTT.

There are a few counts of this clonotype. The CDR3 reads CASIQPSGGELFF. Written as DNA, the CDR3 is TGTGCCAGCATTCAGCCTTCCGGCGGGGAGCTGTTTTTT. V gene TRBV6-6 combines with J gene TRBJ2-2; D uncertain. The CDR3 consists of 13 residues. Trimming removed 7 bases at V and 7 bases at J, with 13 bases between. Per the germline V gene, CDR1 is MNHNY and CDR2 is SVGAGI (reference sequence).

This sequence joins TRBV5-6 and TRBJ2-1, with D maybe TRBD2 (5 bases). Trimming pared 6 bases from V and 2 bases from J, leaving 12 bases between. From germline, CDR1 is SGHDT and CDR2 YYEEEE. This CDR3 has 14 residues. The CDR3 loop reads CASIVTGTYNEQFF. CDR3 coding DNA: TGTGCCAGCATTGTTACCGGGACCTACAATGAGCAGTTCTTC.

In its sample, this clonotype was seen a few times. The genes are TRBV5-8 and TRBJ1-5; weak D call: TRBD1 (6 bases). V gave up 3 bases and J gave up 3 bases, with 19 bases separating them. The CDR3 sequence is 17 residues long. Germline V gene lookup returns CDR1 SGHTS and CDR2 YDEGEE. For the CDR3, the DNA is TGTGCCAGCAGCTCAGGGGTACCAGTGGCCTACAATCAGCCCCAGCATTTT. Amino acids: CASSSGVPVAYNQPQHF.

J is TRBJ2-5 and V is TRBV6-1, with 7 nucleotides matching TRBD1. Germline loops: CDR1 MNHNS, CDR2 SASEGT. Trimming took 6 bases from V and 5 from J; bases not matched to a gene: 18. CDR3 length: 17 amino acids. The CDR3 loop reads CASSHTSGTAIGETQYF. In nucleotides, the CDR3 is TGTGCCAGCAGCCATACATCCGGGACAGCCATAGGGGAGACCCAGTACTTC.

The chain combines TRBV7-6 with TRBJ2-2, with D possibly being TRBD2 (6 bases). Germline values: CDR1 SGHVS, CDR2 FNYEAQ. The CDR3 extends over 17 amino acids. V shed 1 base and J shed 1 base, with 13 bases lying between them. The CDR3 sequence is CASSLGVRGLNTGELFF. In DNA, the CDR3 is TGTGCCAGCAGCTTAGGCGTAAGGGGACTGAACACCGGGGAGCTGTTTTTT. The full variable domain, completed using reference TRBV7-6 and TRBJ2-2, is GAGVSQSPRYKVTKRGQDVALRCDPISGHVSLYWYRQALGQGPEFLTYFNYEAQQDKSGLPNDRFSAERPEGSISTLTIQRTEQRDSAMYRCASSLGVRGLNTGELFFGEGSRLTVL.

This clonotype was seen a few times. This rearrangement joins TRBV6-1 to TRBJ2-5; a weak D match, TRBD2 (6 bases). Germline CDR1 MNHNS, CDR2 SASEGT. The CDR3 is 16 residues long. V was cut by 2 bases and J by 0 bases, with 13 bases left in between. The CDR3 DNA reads TGTGCCAGCAGTGAATGGGTGGGGGGTAACCAAGAGACCCAGTACTTC. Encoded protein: CASSEWVGGNQETQYF.

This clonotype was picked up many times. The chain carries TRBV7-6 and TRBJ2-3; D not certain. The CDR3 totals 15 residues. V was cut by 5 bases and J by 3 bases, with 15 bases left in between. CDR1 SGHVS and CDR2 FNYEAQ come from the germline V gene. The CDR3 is CASSGLVDLTDTQYF. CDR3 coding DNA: TGTGCCAGCAGCGGTTTGGTGGATTTGACAGATACGCAGTATTTT.

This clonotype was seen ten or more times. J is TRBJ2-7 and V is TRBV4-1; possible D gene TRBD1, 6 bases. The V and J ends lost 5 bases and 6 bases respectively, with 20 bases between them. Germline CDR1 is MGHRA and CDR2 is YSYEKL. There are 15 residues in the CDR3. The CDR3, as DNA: TGCGCCAGCAGCGTACGGGACACGGGGCAACGCGAGCAGTACTTC. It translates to CASSVRDTGQREQYF.

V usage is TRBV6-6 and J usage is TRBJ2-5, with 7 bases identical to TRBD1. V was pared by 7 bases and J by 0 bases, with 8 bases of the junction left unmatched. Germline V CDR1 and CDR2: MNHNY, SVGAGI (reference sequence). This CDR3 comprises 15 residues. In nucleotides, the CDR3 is TGTGCCAGCACCTGGACAGGTAGCTACCAAGAGACCCAGTACTTC. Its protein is CASTWTGSYQETQYF.

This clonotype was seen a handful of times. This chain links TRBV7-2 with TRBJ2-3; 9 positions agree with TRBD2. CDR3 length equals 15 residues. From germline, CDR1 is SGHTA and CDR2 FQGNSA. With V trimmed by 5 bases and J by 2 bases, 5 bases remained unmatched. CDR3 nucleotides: TGTGCCAGCAGCAACATAGCGGGGGTCACAGATACGCAGTATTTT. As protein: CASSNIAGVTDTQYF.

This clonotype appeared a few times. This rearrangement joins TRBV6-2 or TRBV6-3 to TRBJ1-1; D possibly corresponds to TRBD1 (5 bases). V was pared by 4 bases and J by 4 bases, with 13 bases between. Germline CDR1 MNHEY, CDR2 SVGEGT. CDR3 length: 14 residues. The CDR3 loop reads CASSSLGPGTEAFF. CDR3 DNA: TGTGCCAGCAGTTCGCTGGGACCCGGCACTGAAGCTTTCTTT.

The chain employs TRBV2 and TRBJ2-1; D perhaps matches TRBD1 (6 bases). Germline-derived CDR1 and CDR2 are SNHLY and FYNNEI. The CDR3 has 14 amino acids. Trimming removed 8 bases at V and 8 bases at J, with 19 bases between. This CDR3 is CASSGGRVLDEQFF. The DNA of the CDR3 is TGTGCCAGCTCTGGGGGCCGTGTCCTAGATGAGCAGTTCTTC.

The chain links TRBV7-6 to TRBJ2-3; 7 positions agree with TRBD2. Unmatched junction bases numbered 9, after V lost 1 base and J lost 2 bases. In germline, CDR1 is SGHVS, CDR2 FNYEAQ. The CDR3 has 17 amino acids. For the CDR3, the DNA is TGTGCCAGCAGCTTAGTGGAGTTGCGGGGGATCACAGATACGCAGTATTTT. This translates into CASSLVELRGITDTQYF.

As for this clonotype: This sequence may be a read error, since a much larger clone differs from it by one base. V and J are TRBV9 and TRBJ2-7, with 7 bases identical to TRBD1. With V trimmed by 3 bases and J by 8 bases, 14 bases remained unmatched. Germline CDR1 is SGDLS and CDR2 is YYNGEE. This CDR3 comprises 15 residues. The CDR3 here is CASSGRQGNMNKQYF. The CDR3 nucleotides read TGTGCCAGCAGCGGGAGACAGGGCAACATGAACAAGCAGTACTTC.

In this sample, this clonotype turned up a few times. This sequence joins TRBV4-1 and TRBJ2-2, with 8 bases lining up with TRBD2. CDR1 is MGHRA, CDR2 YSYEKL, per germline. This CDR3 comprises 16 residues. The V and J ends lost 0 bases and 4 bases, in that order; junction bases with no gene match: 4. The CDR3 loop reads CASSQEGLAGTGELFF. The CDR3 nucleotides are TGCGCCAGCAGCCAAGAAGGCCTAGCGGGCACCGGGGAGCTGTTTTTT.

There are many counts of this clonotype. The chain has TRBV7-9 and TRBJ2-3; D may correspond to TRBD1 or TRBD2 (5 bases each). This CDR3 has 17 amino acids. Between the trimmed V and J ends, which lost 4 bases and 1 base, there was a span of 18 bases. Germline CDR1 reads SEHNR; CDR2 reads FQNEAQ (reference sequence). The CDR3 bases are TGTGCCAGCAGCTCTGGAACGGGACGGCTTCGCACAGATACGCAGTATTTT. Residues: CASSSGTGRLRTDTQYF.

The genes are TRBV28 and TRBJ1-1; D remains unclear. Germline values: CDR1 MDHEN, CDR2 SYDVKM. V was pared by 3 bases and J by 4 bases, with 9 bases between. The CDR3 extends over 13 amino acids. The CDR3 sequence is CASSFYPGTEAFF. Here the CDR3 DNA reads TGTGCCAGCAGTTTTTACCCGGGCACTGAAGCTTTCTTT.

CDR3 amino acids: CASSFPGRDEQYF. In DNA, the CDR3 is TGTGCCAGCAGCTTCCCGGGACGGGACGAGCAGTACTTC. This chain joins TRBV7-9 and TRBJ2-7, with D possibly called TRBD1 or TRBD2 (5 bases each). Germline assignment: CDR1 SEHNR and CDR2 FQNEAQ (reference sequence). CDR3 length: 13 residues. Trimming cost V 3 bases and J 5 bases, with 11 bases left between them.

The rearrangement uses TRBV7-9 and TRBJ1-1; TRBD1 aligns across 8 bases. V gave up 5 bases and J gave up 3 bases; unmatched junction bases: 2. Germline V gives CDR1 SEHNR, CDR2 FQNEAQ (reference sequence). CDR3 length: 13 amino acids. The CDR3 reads CASSRQGYTEAFF. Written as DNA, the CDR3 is TGTGCCAGCAGCAGACAGGGGTACACTGAAGCTTTCTTT.

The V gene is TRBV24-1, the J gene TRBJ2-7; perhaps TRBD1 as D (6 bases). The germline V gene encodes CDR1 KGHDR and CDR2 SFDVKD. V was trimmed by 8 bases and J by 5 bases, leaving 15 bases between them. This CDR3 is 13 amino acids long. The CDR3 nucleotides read TGTGCCACCAAGAGGCAGGGGAATCACGAGCAGTACTTC. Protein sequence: CATKRQGNHEQYF.

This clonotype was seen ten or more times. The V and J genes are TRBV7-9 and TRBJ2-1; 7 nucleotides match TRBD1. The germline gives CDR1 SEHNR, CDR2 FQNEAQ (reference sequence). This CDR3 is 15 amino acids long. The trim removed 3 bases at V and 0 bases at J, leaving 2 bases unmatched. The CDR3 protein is CASSLNRGSYNEQFF. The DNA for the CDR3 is TGTGCCAGCAGCTTGAACAGGGGCTCCTACAATGAGCAGTTCTTC.

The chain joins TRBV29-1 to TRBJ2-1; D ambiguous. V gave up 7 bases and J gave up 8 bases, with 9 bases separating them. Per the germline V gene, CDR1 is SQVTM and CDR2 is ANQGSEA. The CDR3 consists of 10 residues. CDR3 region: CSATVDEQFF. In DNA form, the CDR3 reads TGCAGCGCCACCGTCGATGAGCAGTTCTTC.

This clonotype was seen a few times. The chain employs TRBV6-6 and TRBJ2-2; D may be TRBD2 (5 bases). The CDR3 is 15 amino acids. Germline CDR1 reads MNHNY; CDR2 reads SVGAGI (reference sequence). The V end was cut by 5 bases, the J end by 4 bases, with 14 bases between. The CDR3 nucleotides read TGTGCCAGCAGTCCCTTGGCGGGTGGCACCGGGGAGCTGTTTTTT. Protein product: CASSPLAGGTGELFF.

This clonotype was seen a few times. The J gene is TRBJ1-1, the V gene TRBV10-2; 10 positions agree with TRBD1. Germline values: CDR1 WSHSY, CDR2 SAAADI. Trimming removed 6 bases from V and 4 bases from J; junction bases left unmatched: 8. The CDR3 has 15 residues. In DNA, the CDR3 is TGCGCCAGCAGCGACCAGACAGGGGGCTTCACTGAAGCTTTCTTT. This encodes CASSDQTGGFTEAFF.

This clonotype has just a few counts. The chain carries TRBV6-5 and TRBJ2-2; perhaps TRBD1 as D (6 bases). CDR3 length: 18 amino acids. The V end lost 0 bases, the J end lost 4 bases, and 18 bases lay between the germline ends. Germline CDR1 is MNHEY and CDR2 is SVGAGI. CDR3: CASSYSSGAGYVTGELFF. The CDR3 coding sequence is TGTGCCAGCAGTTACTCATCAGGGGCCGGCTATGTCACCGGGGAGCTGTTTTTT.